A single T cell receptor (beta chain) is shown here with its context. Amplification used 60 Vbeta primers and 13 Jbeta primers. TCRdb's copy holds only in-frame clones and misses some; the assay was immunoSEQ multiplex PCR. Of approximately 150,000 clones listed, about 75% were seen once; the top ten hold around 2.6%. The record originates from a study of cytomegalovirus exposure and HLA in healthy donors. The sample comprised PBMCs. This TCR came from a female donor in good health and CMV-seronegative.

In nucleotides, the CDR3 is TGTGCCAGCAGCTCGGGACAGTATGGCTACACCTTC. As protein: CASSSGQYGYTF. J is TRBJ1-2 and V is TRBV7-2; 7 positions match TRBD1. The CDR3 is 12 residues long. Unmatched junction bases numbered 1, after V lost 4 bases and J lost 5 bases. Germline V gene lookup returns CDR1 SGHTA and CDR2 FQGNSA.